This TCR beta chain was recorded in a study of cytomegalovirus exposure and HLA in healthy donors. Turning to the study itself: The approximately 690 first-cohort repertoires and the 120 or so validation repertoires shared the same platform, a later analysis reported. Findings and caveats of the study: Most observed TCR sequences were rare, whereas some public TCRs were detected in many donors. Subsequent analysis of the 100 to 150 validation repertoires found a tendency for first-cohort TCR clusters to co-occur.

Comment on this clone: Its antigen is still unknown.

The J segment lost 0 bases and the V segment lost 6 bases, leaving 4 bases of the junction unmatched. The germline CDR1 and CDR2 sequences are SGHRS and YFSETQ. This CDR3 comprises 15 residues. Produced via immunoSEQ multiplex PCR; TCRdb's table is partial and in-frame only. The table lists roughly 150,000 clones, about nine tenths of them singletons. The clonotype was recovered from a man between 18 and 35 years old in good health and CMV-seronegative. The chain employs TRBV5-1 and TRBJ2-1; TRBD2 matches 9 bases. The specimen sequenced was PBMCs. CDR3 sequence reads: CASTNSGSSYNEQFF. In DNA form, the CDR3 reads TGCGCCAGCACCAATAGCGGGAGCTCCTACAATGAGCAGTTCTTC.